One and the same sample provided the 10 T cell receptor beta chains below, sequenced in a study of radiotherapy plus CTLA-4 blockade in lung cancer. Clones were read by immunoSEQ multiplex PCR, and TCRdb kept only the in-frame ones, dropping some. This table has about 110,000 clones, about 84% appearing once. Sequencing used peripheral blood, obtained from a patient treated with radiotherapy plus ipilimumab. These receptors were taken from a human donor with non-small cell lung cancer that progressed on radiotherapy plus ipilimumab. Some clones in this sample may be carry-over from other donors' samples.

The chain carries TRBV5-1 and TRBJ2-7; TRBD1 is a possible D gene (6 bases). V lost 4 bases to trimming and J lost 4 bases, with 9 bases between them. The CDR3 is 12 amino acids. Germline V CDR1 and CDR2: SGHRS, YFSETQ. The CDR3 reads CASSLDRYEQYF. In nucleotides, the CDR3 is TGCGCCAGCAGCCTGGACAGATACGAGCAGTACTTC.

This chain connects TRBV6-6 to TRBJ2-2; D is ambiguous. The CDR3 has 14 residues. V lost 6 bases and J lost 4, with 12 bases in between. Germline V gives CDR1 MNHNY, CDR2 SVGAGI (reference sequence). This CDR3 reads CASRDHHFTGELFF. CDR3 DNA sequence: TGTGCCAGCAGGGACCACCACTTCACCGGGGAGCTGTTTTTT.

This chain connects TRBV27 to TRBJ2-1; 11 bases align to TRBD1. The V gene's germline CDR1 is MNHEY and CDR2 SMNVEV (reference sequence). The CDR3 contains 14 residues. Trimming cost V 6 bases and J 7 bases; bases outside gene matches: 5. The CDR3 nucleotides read TGTGCCAGCAGCCCCGGGACAGGGGGAAATGAGCAGTTCTTC. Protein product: CASSPGTGGNEQFF.

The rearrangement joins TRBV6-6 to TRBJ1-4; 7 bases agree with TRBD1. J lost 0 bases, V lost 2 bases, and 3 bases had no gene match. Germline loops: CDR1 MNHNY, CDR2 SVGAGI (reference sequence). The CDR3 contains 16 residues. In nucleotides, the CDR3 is TGTGCCAGCAGTTACCGACAGGGCCCAACTAATGAAAAACTGTTTTTT. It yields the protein CASSYRQGPTNEKLFF.

The CDR3 sequence is CASSPQGNTEAFF. CDR3 in DNA: TGTGCCAGCAGTCCTCAGGGGAACACTGAAGCTTTCTTT. This chain uses TRBV2 with TRBJ1-1, with D possibly matching TRBD1 (5 bases). Germline CDR1 reads SNHLY; CDR2 reads FYNNEI. The CDR3 is 13 residues long. V lost 5 bases to trimming and J lost 1 base, with 8 bases between them.

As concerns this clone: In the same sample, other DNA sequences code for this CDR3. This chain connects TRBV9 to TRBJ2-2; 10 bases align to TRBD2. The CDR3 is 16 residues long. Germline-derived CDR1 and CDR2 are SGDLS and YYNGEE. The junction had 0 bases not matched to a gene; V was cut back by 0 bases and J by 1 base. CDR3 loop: CASSVASGGNTGELFF. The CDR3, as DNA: TGTGCCAGCAGCGTAGCTAGCGGGGGGAACACCGGGGAGCTGTTTTTT. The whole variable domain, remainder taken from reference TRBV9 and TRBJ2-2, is DSGVTQTPKHLITATGQRVTLRCSPRSGDLSVYWYQQSLDQGLQFLIQYYNGEERAKGNILERFSAQQFPDLHSELNLSSLELGDSALYFCASSVASGGNTGELFFGEGSRLTVL.

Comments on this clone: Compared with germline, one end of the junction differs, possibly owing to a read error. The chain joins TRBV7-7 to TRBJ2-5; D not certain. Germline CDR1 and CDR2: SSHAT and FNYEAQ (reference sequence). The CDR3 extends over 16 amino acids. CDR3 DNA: TGTGCTAGCAGCTTAGGTGGCTCACCGCACCAAGAGACCCAGTACTTC. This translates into CASSLGGSPHQETQYF.

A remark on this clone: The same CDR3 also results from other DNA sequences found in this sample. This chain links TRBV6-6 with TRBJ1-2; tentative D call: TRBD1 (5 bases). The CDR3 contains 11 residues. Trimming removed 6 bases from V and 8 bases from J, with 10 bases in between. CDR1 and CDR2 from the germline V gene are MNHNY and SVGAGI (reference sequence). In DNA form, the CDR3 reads TGTGCCAGCAGAGCAGGGCCGGGCTACACCTTC. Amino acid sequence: CASRAGPGYTF.

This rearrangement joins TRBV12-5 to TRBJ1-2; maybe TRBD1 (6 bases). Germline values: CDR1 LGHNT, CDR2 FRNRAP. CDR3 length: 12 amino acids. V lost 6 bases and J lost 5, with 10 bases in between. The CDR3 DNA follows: TGTGCTAGTGGGTCAACAGGGTATGGCTACACCTTC. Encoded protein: CASGSTGYGYTF.

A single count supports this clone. Written as DNA, the CDR3 is TGCGCCAGCAGCCCTCCGCGGGTGAGCGGGCTCTCAGATACGCAGTATTTT. Translated, it gives CASSPPRVSGLSDTQYF. V usage is TRBV5-1 and J usage is TRBJ2-3, with D perhaps TRBD2 (6 bases). The germline V gene encodes CDR1 SGHRS and CDR2 YFSETQ. This CDR3 spans 17 amino acids. V was shortened by 4 bases and J by 4 bases, with 22 bases between the two germline ends.